This TCR beta chain was identified during a study of blood T cells in healthy people across ages. Roughly 9.8 milliliters of peripheral blood were drawn from each donor. Per germline, CDR1 MNHEY and CDR2 SVGAGI. The V gene lost 7 bases and the J gene lost 4 bases, with 17 bases spanning the gap. This CDR3 spans 15 amino acids. For the second PCR, which ran for about 7 to 11 cycles, a sample-barcoded 5' primer and a J-beta primer mix were used. Using its own MiXCR run on the 5' RACE reads, TCRdb lists one record per CDR3 protein. The data contain 1.5 million to 2 million distinct CDR3 sequences, roughly 49% of them seen just once; the ten biggest clones take up about 2.1%.

This chain connects TRBV6-5 to TRBJ1-5; TRBD1 might be the D (6 bases). The clonotype was recovered from a woman between 40 and 50 years old in good health. Sequenced sample: blood. The CDR3 reads CASTEIGGANQPQHF. The CDR3, as DNA: TGTGCCAGCACTGAAATAGGGGGGGCTAATCAGCCCCAGCATTTT.